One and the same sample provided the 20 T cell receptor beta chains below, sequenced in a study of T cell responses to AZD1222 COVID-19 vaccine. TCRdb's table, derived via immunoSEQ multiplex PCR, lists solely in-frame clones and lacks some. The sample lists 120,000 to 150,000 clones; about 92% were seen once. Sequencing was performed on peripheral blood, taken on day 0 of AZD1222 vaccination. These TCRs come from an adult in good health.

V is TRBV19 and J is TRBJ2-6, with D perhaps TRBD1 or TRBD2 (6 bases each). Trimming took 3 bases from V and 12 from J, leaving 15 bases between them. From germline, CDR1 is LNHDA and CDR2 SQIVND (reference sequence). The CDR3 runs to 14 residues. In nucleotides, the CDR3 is TGTGCCAGTAGTATGGGGGGCGCAACTTTCGTCCTGACTTTC. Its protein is CASSMGGATFVLTF.

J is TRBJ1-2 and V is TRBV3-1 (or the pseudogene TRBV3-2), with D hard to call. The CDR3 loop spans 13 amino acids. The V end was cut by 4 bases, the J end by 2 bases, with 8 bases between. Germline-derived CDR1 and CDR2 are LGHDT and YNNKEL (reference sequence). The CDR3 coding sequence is TGTGCCAGCAGCCCAACAGCAAACTATGGCTACACCTTC. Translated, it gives CASSPTANYGYTF.

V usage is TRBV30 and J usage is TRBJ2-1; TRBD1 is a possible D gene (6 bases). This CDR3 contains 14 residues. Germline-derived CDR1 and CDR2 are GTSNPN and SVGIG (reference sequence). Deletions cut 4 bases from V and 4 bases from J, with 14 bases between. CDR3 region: CAWTSWGPYNEQFF. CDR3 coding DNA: TGTGCCTGGACAAGCTGGGGGCCGTACAATGAGCAGTTCTTC.

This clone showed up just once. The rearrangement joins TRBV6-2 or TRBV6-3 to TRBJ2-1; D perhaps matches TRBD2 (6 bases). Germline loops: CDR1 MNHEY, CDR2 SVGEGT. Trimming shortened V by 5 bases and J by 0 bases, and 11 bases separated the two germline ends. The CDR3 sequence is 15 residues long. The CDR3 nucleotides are TGTGCCAGCAGTGAGGAGCGGGTCTCCTACAATGAGCAGTTCTTC. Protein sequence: CASSEERVSYNEQFF.

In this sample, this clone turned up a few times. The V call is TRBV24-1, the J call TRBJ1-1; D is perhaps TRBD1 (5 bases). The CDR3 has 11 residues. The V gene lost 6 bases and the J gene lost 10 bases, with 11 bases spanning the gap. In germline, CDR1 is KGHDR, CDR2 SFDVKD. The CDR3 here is CATSWGDRAFF. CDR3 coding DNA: TGTGCCACCAGTTGGGGGGATCGAGCTTTCTTT.

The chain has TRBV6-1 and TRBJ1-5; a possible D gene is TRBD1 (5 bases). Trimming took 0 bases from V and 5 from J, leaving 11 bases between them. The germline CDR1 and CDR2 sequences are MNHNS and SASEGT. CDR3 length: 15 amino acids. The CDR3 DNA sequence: TGTGCCAGCAGTGAAGCTTTGACAGAGGATCAGCCCCAGCATTTT. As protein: CASSEALTEDQPQHF.

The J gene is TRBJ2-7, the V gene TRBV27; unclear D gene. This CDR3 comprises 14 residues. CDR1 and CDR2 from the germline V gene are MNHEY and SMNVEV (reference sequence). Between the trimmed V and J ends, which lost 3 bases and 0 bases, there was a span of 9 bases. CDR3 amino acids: CASSFALSSYEQYF. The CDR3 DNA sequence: TGTGCCAGCAGTTTTGCCCTAAGCTCCTACGAGCAGTACTTC.

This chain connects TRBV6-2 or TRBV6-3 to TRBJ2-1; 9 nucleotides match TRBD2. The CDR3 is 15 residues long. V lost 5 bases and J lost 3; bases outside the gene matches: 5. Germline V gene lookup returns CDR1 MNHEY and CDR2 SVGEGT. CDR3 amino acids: CASSARLAVYNEQFF. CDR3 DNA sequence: TGTGCCAGCAGTGCTAGACTAGCGGTCTACAATGAGCAGTTCTTC.

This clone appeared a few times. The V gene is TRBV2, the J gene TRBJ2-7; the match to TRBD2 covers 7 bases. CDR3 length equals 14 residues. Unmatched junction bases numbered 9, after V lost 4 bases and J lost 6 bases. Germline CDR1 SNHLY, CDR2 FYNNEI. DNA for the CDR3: TGTGCCAGCAGTGGGATCGCGGGAGCGGCCGAGCAGTACTTC. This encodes CASSGIAGAAEQYF.

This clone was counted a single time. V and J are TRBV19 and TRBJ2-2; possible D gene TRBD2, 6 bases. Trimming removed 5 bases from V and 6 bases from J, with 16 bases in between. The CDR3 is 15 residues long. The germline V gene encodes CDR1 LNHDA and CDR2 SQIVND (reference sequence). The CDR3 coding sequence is TGTGCCAGTAGTCTAACGACTAGGTGGGCCGGGGAGCTGTTTTTT. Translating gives CASSLTTRWAGELFF.

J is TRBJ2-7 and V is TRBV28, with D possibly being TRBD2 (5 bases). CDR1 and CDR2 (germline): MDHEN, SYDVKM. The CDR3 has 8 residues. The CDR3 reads CVAGEQYF. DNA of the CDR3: TGTGTTGCGGGCGAGCAGTACTTC.

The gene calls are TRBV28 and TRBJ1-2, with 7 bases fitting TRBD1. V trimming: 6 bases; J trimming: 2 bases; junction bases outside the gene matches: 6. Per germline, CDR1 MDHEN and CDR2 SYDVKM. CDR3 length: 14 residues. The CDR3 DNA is TGTGCCAGCAGGTTACAGGGGATAAACTATGGCTACACCTTC. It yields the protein CASRLQGINYGYTF.

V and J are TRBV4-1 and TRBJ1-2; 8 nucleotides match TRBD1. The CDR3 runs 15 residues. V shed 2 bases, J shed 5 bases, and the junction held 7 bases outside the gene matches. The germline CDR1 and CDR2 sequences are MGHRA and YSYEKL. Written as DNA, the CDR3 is TGCGCCAGCAGCCAAAACAGGGGGGTTAATTATGGCTACACCTTC. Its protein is CASSQNRGVNYGYTF.

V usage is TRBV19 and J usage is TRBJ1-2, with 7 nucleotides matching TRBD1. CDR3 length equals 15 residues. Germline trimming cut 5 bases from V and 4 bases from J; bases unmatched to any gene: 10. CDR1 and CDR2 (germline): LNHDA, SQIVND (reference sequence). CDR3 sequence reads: CASSSPDRAIYGYTF. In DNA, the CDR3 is TGTGCCAGTAGTTCACCCGACAGGGCTATCTATGGCTACACCTTC.

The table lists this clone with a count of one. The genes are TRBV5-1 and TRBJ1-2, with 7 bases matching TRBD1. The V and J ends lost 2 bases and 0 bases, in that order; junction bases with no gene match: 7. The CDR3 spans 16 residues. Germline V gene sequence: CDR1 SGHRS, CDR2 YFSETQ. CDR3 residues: CASSFTGQPTNYGYTF. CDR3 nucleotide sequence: TGCGCCAGCAGCTTTACGGGACAGCCGACTAACTATGGCTACACCTTC.

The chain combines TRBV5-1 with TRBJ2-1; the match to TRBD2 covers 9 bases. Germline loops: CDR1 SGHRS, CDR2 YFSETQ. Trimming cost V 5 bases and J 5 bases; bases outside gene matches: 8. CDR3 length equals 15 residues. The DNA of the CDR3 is TGCGCCAGCAGGTTTAGCGGGAGTTCTCACAATGAGCAGTTCTTC. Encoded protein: CASRFSGSSHNEQFF.

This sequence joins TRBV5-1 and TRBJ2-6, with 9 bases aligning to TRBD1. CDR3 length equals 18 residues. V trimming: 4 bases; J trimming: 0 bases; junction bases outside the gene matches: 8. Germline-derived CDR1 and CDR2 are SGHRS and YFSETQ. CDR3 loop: CASSLGQGTLSGANVLTF. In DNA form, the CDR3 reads TGCGCCAGCAGCCTGGGACAGGGTACTCTCTCTGGGGCCAACGTCCTGACTTTC. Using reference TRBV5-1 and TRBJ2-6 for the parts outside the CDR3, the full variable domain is KAGVTQTPRYLIKTRGQQVTLSCSPISGHRSVSWYQQTPGQGLQFLFEYFSETQRNKGNFPGRFSGRQFSNSRSEMNVSTLELGDSALYLCASSLGQGTLSGANVLTFGAGSRLTVL.

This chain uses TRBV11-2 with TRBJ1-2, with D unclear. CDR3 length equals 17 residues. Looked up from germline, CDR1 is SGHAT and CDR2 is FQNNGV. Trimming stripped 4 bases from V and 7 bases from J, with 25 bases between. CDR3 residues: CASSSLGSAPTQSGYTF. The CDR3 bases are TGTGCCAGCAGCTCCTTGGGGAGTGCTCCGACTCAAAGTGGCTACACCTTC.

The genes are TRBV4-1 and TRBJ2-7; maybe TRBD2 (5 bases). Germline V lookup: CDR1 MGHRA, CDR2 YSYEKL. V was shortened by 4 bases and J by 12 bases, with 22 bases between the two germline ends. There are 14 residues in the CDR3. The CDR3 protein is CASSPILRDRSLYF. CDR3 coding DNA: TGCGCCAGCAGCCCTATCCTCCGGGATAGATCTCTGTACTTC.

In nucleotides, the CDR3 is TGTGCCAGCAGTGAAAACAGGAATTCACCCCTCCACTTT. Its translation is CASSENRNSPLHF. The chain uses TRBV12-3 or TRBV12-4 and TRBJ1-6; maybe TRBD1 (5 bases). Trimming stripped 5 bases from V and 7 bases from J, with 9 bases between. This CDR3 has 13 residues.